These 17 T cell receptor beta chains originate from one sample sequenced in a study of somatic mutations in cytotoxic T cells in rheumatoid arthritis. Clones were read by immunoSEQ multiplex PCR, and TCRdb kept only the in-frame ones, dropping some. The sample has 15,000 to 20,000 clones, 80% to 90% seen once. Sample: CD8+ T cells sorted from blood. The receptors shown here come from an adult with rheumatoid arthritis.

V gene TRBV27 combines with J gene TRBJ1-5; tentatively, D is TRBD1 (5 bases). Between the trimmed V and J ends, which lost 4 bases and 0 bases, there was a span of 7 bases. In germline, CDR1 is MNHEY, CDR2 SMNVEV (reference sequence). The CDR3 spans 14 residues. The CDR3 sequence is CASSSQGSNQPQHF. The CDR3 DNA reads as TGTGCCAGCAGTTCCCAGGGTAGCAATCAGCCCCAGCATTTT.

This clone was found a few times. V gene TRBV4-1 combines with J gene TRBJ2-7; 9 bases align to TRBD1. Germline CDR1 and CDR2: MGHRA and YSYEKL. Unmatched junction bases numbered 3, after V lost 0 bases and J lost 9 bases. This CDR3 region has 13 residues. CDR3 protein: CASSQEGQGRQYF. CDR3 nucleotides: TGCGCCAGCAGCCAAGAGGGACAGGGCCGGCAGTACTTC.

This chain links TRBV7-9 with TRBJ2-1, with 9 bases identical to TRBD1. This CDR3 spans 15 amino acids. The germline gives CDR1 SEHNR, CDR2 FQNEAQ (reference sequence). V shed 3 bases and J 2 bases; nucleotides not matched to a gene: 2. The CDR3 region is CASSFRTGAYNEQFF. CDR3 DNA sequence: TGTGCCAGCAGCTTCCGGACAGGGGCCTACAATGAGCAGTTCTTC. Full variable domain (outside the CDR3, taken from reference TRBV7-9 and TRBJ2-1): DTGVSQNPRHKITKRGQNVTFRCDPISEHNRLYWYRQTLGQGPEFLTYFQNEAQLEKSRLLSDRFSAERPKGSFSTLEIQRTEQGDSAMYLCASSFRTGAYNEQFFGPGTRLTVL.

The chain links TRBV5-6 to TRBJ2-3; TRBD2 matches 10 bases. The ends lost 3 bases at V and 13 bases at J; junction bases unmatched: 5. The germline V gene has CDR1 SGHDT and CDR2 YYEEEE. The CDR3 has 12 amino acids. CDR3 sequence: CASSWGTSVEYF. The CDR3 DNA reads TGTGCCAGCAGCTGGGGGACTAGCGTTGAGTATTTT. The whole variable domain, remainder taken from reference TRBV5-6 and TRBJ2-3, is DAGVTQSPTHLIKTRGQQVTLRCSPKSGHDTVSWYQQALGQGPQFIFQYYEEEERQRGNFPDRFSGHQFPNYSSELNVNALLLGDSALYLCASSWGTSVEYFGPGTRLTVL.

For this clone: Germline and junction disagree at one end, which may indicate a read error. V usage is TRBV7-7 and J usage is TRBJ2-5; the match to TRBD2 covers 15 bases. The CDR3 totals 17 residues. Germline values: CDR1 SSHAT, CDR2 FNYEAQ (reference sequence). CDR3 loop: CASTLGTSGGPGETQYF. The CDR3 bases are TGTGCTAGCACCCTCGGGACTAGCGGGGGGCCGGGGGAGACCCAGTACTTC. Drawing the rest from reference TRBV7-7 and TRBJ2-5, the complete variable domain is GAGVSQSPRYKVTKRGQDVTLRCDPISSHATLYWYQQALGQGPEFLTYFNYEAQPDKSGLPSDRFSAERPEGSISTLTIQRTEQRDSAMYRCASTLGTSGGPGETQYFGPGTRLLVL.

This clone turned up a few times. The chain uses TRBV28 and TRBJ2-5; 9 positions agree with TRBD2. J gave up 3 bases and V 6 bases, and 8 bases lay outside the gene matches. This CDR3 contains 15 residues. Germline lookup yields CDR1 MDHEN and CDR2 SYDVKM. The CDR3 loop reads CASRAGLARKETQYF. The DNA for the CDR3 is TGTGCCAGCAGGGCCGGACTAGCGAGAAAAGAGACCCAGTACTTC.

This chain uses TRBV7-2 with TRBJ2-2; the D is unclear. V was cut by 2 bases and J by 6 bases, with 1 base left in between. CDR3 length: 11 residues. Per germline, CDR1 SGHTA and CDR2 FQGNSA. The CDR3 spells CASSLSGELFF. The CDR3 coding sequence is TGTGCCAGCAGCTTATCCGGGGAGCTGTTTTTT.

This clone was detected only once. V is TRBV4-3 and J is TRBJ1-3; no clear D gene. The CDR3 contains 11 residues. Germline CDR1 is LGHNA and CDR2 is YSLEER. V was shortened by 6 bases and J by 8 bases, with 8 bases between the two germline ends. CDR3 coding DNA: TGCGCCAGCAGTCGGGGAGACACCATATATTTT. Protein sequence: CASSRGDTIYF.

The chain combines TRBV4-2 with TRBJ2-7, with 12 bases fitting TRBD2. The CDR3 has 15 amino acids. Germline values: CDR1 LGHNA, CDR2 YNFKEQ. V shed 4 bases, J shed 3 bases, and the junction held 4 bases outside the gene matches. CDR3 in amino acids: CASSPRTSGVYEQYF. The DNA of the CDR3 is TGTGCCAGCAGCCCCCGGACTAGCGGGGTCTACGAGCAGTACTTC.

The chain has TRBV15 and TRBJ2-1; tentatively, D is TRBD2 (6 bases). V lost 8 bases and J 2 bases, leaving 22 bases between the germline ends. Germline V gene lookup returns CDR1 LNHNV and CDR2 YYDKDF (reference sequence). CDR3 size: 17 residues. CDR3 loop: CATYIGGSSAPYNEQFF. For the CDR3, the DNA is TGTGCCACCTACATTGGCGGATCTAGCGCTCCCTACAATGAGCAGTTCTTC.

The chain employs TRBV5-1 and TRBJ2-4; no firm D call. V was pared by 4 bases and J by 0 bases, with 17 bases between. CDR3 length: 17 residues. From germline, CDR1 is SGHRS and CDR2 YFSETQ. CDR3 coding DNA: TGCGCCAGCAGCCTCACCCTGATGGCACTAGCCAAAAACATTCAGTACTTC. This codes for CASSLTLMALAKNIQYF. Full variable domain (missing parts from reference TRBV5-1 and TRBJ2-4): KAGVTQTPRYLIKTRGQQVTLSCSPISGHRSVSWYQQTPGQGLQFLFEYFSETQRNKGNFPGRFSGRQFSNSRSEMNVSTLELGDSALYLCASSLTLMALAKNIQYFGAGTRLSVL.

The rearrangement links TRBV13 to TRBJ2-2; weak D call: TRBD1 (5 bases). There are 15 residues in the CDR3. The germline CDR1 and CDR2 sequences are PRHDT and FYEKMQ (reference sequence). Trimming shortened V by 3 bases and J by 7 bases, and 15 bases separated the two germline ends. CDR3 protein: CASSFQGVPGGELFF. The CDR3 coding sequence is TGTGCCAGCAGCTTTCAAGGGGTTCCGGGCGGGGAGCTGTTTTTT.

The V call is TRBV29-1, the J call TRBJ1-2, with D tentatively TRBD1 (6 bases). The CDR3 is made up of 14 amino acids. Per germline, CDR1 SQVTM and CDR2 ANQGSEA. V shed 6 bases and J shed 5 bases, with 19 bases lying between them. Here the CDR3 DNA reads TGCAGCGTGGATGCTATGACAGGCCCGTATGGCTACACCTTC. It is translated as CSVDAMTGPYGYTF. Complete variable domain (other parts from reference TRBV29-1 and TRBJ1-2): SAVISQKPSRDICQRGTSLTIQCQVDSQVTMMFWYRQQPGQSLTLIATANQGSEATYESGFVIDKFPISRPNLTFSTLTVSNMSPEDSSIYLCSVDAMTGPYGYTFGSGTRLTVV.

V is TRBV5-3 and J is TRBJ1-6; D is unclear. TRBV5-3 is labeled an ORF, and its function is uncertain. V dropped 4 bases and J dropped 3 bases, with 11 bases sitting between them. This CDR3 has 15 amino acids. CDR3 sequence (DNA): TGTGCCAGAAGCCATGAGGGCCTCTATAATTCACCCCTCCACTTT. It yields the protein CARSHEGLYNSPLHF.

The chain carries TRBV10-3 and TRBJ2-3, with 9 bases aligning to TRBD2. J lost 4 bases, V lost 5 bases, and 10 bases had no gene match. The CDR3 loop spans 16 amino acids. Germline CDR1 is ENHRY and CDR2 is SYGVKD. The CDR3 DNA sequence: TGTGCCATCAGTTTGGGCGGGGGGGCGCAGGCAGATACGCAGTATTTT. Its protein product is CAISLGGGAQADTQYF.

The genes are TRBV19 and TRBJ2-7; 10 bases are shared with TRBD1. CDR3 length: 15 residues. The germline CDR1 and CDR2 sequences are LNHDA and SQIVND (reference sequence). Trimming at V came to 5 bases and at J to 0 bases, leaving 4 bases not matched to a gene. The CDR3 DNA is TGTGCCAGTAGTGCGACAGGGGGCGGCTCCTACGAGCAGTACTTC. This translates into CASSATGGGSYEQYF.

This clone was picked up a small number of times. This chain uses TRBV4-1 with TRBJ2-7, with D tentatively TRBD1 (6 bases). V gave up 0 bases and J gave up 7 bases, with 13 bases separating them. CDR3 length: 14 residues. CDR1 is MGHRA, CDR2 YSYEKL, per germline. CDR3 in DNA: TGCGCCAGCAGCCAAGAAGGCCAGGGGTGGGAGCAGTACTTC. Translating gives CASSQEGQGWEQYF.